This T cell receptor (beta chain) is from a study of T cell responses to AZD1222 COVID-19 vaccine. This clone was counted between two and nine times. Its target is not known. V trimming: 5 bases; J trimming: 0 bases; junction bases outside the gene matches: 11. In germline, CDR1 is SEHNR, CDR2 FQNEAQ (reference sequence). The CDR3 spans 17 residues. Whole-study results and caveats: Only after the peak T cell response were repertoires sampled. Reportedly, nearly half the spike-specific TCRs target unmutated variant regions. White British people made up most donors, females outnumbered males, and clonal diversity was possibly underestimated. Baseline seropositivity occurred in only six AZD1222 recipients.

Profiled with immunoSEQ multiplex PCR; TCRdb holds only in-frame clones, not every one. The sample consists of about 140,000 clones, over 90% of them appearing once. This chain connects TRBV7-9 to TRBJ1-1, with 8 bases identical to TRBD1. The receptor was isolated from an adult in good health. Specimen: peripheral blood, collected on day 0 of AZD1222 vaccination. The CDR3 DNA sequence: TGTGCCAGCAGCCCAGCCAGGGACAGGCGATTGAACACTGAAGCTTTCTTT. Translated, it gives CASSPARDRRLNTEAFF.